A single T cell receptor beta chain is shown here with its context. Its antigen is not known. The sample belongs to a study of monozygotic twins with inflammatory bowel disease. Researchers used 3500 ng of total RNA for each TCR library. UMIs containing a 6-nucleotide sample barcode were added via template switching. TCRdb re-called the 5' RACE reads; every CDR3 protein appears as one record, without DNA. The table lists approximately 400,000 distinct CDR3 sequences. Study-level points and caveats: Part of the variability in patient repertoires may have come from differing immunosuppressive treatments.

The TCR originated in a human donor with ulcerative colitis or Crohn's disease, or a healthy co-twin of an affected twin (not recorded which). The material sequenced was blood.

The CDR3 protein is CASSRLVGGTEAFF. This chain connects TRBV5-1 to TRBJ1-1; TCRdb returns TRBD1, unconfirmable since there is no DNA. Germline CDR1 SGHRS, CDR2 YFSETQ. The CDR3 sequence is 14 residues long.